This T cell receptor beta chain was sequenced during a study of T cells after yellow fever vaccination. Points from the study as a whole: Although most clonotypes did not, a small share appeared in both CD4 and CD8 compartments. Once the booster was given, most primary-vaccination clones reappeared, at just over 95% for CD4 and more than 85% for CD8. Though weaker, the secondary response peaked faster, on day 5 versus 15.

TCR cDNA, made by 5'RACE template switching, carried an added universal primer site and UMIs. TCRdb itself ran the 5' RACE reads through MiXCR, one entry per CDR3 protein. The table includes fewer than 650,000 distinct CDR3 sequences, 21% detected once. Trimming removed 5 bases at V and 0 bases at J, with 11 bases between. The germline V gene encodes CDR1 SGHTA and CDR2 FQGNSA. The length of the CDR3 is 14 residues. This clonotype was recorded a few times. What it binds is unknown. This rearrangement joins TRBV7-2 to TRBJ2-7; D is possibly TRBD1 (6 bases). The clonotype was recovered from a man between 18 and 35 years old who received the YFV17D yellow fever vaccine. The source material was PBMCs, sampled more than 20 days after the first yellow fever vaccination. The CDR3 is CASSSDRPSYEQYF. The CDR3 DNA reads as TGTGCCAGCAGCAGCGACAGGCCCTCCTACGAGCAGTACTTC. The full variable domain, in which reference TRBV7-2 and TRBJ2-7 provide the parts outside the CDR3, is GAGVSQSPSNKVTEKGKDVELRCDPISGHTALYWYRQSLGQGLEFLIYFQGNSAPDKSGLPSDRFSAERTGGSVSTLTIQRTQQEDSAVYLCASSSDRPSYEQYFGPGTRLTVT.